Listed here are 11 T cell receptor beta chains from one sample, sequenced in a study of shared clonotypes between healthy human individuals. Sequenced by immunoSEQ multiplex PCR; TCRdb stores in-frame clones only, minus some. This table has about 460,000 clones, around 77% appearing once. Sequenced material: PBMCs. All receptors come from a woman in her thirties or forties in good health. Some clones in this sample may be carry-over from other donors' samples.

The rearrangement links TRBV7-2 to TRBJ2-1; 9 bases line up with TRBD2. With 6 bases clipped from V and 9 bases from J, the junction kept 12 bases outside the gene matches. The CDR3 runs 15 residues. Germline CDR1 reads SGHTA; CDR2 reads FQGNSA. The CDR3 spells CASRFSGSGSSEQFF. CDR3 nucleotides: TGTGCCAGCAGATTTAGCGGGAGCGGGTCAAGTGAGCAGTTCTTC.

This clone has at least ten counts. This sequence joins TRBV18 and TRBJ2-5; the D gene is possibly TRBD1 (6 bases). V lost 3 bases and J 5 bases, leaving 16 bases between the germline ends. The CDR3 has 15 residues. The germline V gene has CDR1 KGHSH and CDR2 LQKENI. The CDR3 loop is CASSPIKQGWETQYF. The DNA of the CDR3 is TGTGCCAGCTCACCGATAAAACAGGGTTGGGAGACCCAGTACTTC.

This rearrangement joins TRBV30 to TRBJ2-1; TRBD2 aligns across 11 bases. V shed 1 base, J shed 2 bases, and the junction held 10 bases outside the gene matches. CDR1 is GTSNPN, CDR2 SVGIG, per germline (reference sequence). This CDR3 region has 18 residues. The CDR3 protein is CAWSGLAGPLGAYNEQFF. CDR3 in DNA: TGTGCCTGGAGTGGACTAGCGGGACCCCTGGGAGCCTACAATGAGCAGTTCTTC.

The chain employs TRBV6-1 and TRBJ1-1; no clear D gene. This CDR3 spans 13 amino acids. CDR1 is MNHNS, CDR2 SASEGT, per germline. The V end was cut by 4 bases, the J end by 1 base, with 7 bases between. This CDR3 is CASSVSENTEAFF. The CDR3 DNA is TGTGCCAGCAGTGTTTCAGAGAACACTGAAGCTTTCTTT.

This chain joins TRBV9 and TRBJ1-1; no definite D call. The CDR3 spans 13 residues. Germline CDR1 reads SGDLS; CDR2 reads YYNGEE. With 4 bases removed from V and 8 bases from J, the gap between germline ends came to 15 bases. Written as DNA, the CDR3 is TGTGCCAGCAGCCCCCCCACCCGTTCCGAAGCTTTCTTT. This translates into CASSPPTRSEAFF. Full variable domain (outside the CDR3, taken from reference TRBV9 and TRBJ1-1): DSGVTQTPKHLITATGQRVTLRCSPRSGDLSVYWYQQSLDQGLQFLIQYYNGEERAKGNILERFSAQQFPDLHSELNLSSLELGDSALYFCASSPPTRSEAFFGQGTRLTVV.

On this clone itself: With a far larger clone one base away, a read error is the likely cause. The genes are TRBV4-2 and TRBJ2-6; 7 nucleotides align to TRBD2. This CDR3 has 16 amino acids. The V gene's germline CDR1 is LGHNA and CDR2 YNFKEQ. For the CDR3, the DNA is TGTGCCAGCAGCCAAGATCTAGGGAGCGGGGCCAACGCCCTGACTTTC. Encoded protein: CASSQDLGSGANALTF.

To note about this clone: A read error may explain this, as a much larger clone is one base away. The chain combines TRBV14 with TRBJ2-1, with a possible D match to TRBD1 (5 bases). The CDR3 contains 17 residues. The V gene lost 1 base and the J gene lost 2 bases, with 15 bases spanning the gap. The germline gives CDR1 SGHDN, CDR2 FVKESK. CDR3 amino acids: CASSQGQGGSAYNEQFF. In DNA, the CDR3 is TGTGCCAGCAGCCAAGGGCAGGGTGGGTCCGCCTACAATGAGCAGTTCTTC.

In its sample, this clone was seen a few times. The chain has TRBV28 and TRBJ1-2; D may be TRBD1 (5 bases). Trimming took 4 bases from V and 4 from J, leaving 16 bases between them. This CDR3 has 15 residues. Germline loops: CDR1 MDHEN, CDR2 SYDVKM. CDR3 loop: CASSSPIGDFYGYTF. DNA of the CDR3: TGTGCCAGCAGTTCCCCCATTGGGGACTTCTATGGCTACACCTTC.

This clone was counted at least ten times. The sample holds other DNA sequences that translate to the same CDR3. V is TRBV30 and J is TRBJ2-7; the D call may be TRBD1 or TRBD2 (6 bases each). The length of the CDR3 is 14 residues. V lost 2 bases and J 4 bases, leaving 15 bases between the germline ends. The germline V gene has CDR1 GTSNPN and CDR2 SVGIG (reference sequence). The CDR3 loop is CAWSKGGMIYEQYF. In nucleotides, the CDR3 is TGTGCCTGGAGTAAGGGGGGAATGATTTACGAGCAGTACTTC.

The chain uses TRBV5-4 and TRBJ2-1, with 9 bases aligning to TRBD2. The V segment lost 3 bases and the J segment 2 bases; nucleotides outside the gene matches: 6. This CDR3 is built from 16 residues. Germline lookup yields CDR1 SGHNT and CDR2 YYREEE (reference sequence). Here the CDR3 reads CASSSPSGGTYNEQFF. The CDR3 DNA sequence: TGTGCCAGCAGCTCCCCAAGCGGGGGGACCTACAATGAGCAGTTCTTC.

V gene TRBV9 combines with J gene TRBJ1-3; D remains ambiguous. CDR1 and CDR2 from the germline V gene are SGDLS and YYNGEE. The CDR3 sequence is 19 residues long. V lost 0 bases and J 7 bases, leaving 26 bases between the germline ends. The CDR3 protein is CASSVGIAGVRRKLNTIYF. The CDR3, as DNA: TGTGCCAGCAGCGTAGGTATTGCCGGGGTGAGGCGAAAACTGAACACCATATATTTT.